One sample yielded the 3 T cell receptor beta chains listed below, sequenced in a study of blood T cell repertoires in COVID-19. Measured with immunoSEQ multiplex PCR; TCRdb has only the in-frame clones, and not every one. The sample consists of a few hundred thousand clones, around 91% of them appearing once. The sequencing input was peripheral blood. Source of these receptors: a woman aged 40 to 50 with COVID-19, enrolled during active disease.

The J gene is TRBJ1-2, the V gene TRBV5-4; unclear D gene. The CDR3 totals 14 residues. Trimming removed 0 bases from V and 8 bases from J, with 14 bases in between. CDR1 and CDR2 (germline): SGHNT, YYREEE (reference sequence). The CDR3 is CASSLAWAPHGYTF. CDR3 DNA sequence: TGTGCCAGCAGCTTGGCCTGGGCGCCACACGGCTACACCTTC.

The count of this clone is one. The chain joins TRBV10-3 to TRBJ1-5; 11 bases align to TRBD1. With 3 bases clipped from V and 5 bases from J, the junction kept 3 bases outside the gene matches. The CDR3 runs to 15 residues. Germline values: CDR1 ENHRY, CDR2 SYGVKD. The CDR3 reads CAISDGTGGYQPQHF. CDR3 DNA sequence: TGTGCCATCAGTGATGGGACAGGGGGGTATCAGCCCCAGCATTTT.

This chain uses TRBV20-1 with TRBJ2-7; no definite D call. The germline gives CDR1 DFQATT, CDR2 SNEGSKA (reference sequence). CDR3 length equals 11 residues. V lost 3 bases and J lost 4, with 7 bases in between. The CDR3 nucleotides are TGCAGTGCTAGTGACCCTTACGAGCAGTACTTC. Translation: CSASDPYEQYF.